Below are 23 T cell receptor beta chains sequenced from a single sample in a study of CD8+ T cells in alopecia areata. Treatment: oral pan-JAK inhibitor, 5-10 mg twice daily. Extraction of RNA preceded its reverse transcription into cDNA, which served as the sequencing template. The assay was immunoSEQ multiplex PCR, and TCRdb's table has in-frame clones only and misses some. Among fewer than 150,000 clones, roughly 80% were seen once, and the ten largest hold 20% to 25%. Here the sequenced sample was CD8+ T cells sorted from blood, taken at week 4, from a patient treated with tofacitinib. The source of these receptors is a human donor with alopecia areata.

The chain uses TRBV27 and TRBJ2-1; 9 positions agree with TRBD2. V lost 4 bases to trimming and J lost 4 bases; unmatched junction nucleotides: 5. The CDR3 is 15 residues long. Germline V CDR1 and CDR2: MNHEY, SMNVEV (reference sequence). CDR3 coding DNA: TGTGCCAGCAGTTATAGCGGGAGCCGATACAATGAGCAGTTCTTC. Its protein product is CASSYSGSRYNEQFF.

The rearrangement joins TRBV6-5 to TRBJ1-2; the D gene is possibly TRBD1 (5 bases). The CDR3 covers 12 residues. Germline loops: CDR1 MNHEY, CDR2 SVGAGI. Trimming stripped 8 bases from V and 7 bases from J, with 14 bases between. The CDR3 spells CASSSEGRGYTF. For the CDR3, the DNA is TGTGCCAGCTCTTCGGAGGGACGTGGCTACACCTTC.

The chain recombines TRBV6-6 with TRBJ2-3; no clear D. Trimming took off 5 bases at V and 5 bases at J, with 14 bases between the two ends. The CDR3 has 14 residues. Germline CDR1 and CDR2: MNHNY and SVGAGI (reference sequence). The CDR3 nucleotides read TGTGCCAGCAGTGCAGCAGTAGGCATAGATACGCAGTATTTT. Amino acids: CASSAAVGIDTQYF.

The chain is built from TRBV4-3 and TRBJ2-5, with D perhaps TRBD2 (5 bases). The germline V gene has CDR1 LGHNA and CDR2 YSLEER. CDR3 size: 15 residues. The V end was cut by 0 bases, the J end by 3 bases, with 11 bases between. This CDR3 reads CASSQDPSRKETQYF. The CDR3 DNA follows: TGCGCCAGCAGCCAAGATCCTAGCAGGAAAGAGACCCAGTACTTC.

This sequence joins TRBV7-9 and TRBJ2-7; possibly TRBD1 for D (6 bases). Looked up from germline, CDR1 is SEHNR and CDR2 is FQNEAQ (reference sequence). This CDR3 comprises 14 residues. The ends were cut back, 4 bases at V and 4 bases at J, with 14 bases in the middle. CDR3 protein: CASSSRDKPYEQYF. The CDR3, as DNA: TGTGCCAGCAGCTCCCGGGACAAGCCTTACGAGCAGTACTTC.

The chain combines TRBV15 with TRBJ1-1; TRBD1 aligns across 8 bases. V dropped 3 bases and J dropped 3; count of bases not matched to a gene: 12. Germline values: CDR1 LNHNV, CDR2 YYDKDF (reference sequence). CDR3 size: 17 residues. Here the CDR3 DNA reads TGTGCCACCAGCAGGGACCGGACAGGGACCTCGGACACTGAAGCTTTCTTT. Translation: CATSRDRTGTSDTEAFF.

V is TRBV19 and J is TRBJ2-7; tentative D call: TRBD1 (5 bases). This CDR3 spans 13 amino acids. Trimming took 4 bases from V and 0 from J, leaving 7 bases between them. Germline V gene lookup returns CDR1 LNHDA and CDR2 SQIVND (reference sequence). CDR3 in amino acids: CASSTGPSYEQYF. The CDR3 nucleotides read TGTGCCAGTAGTACAGGGCCCTCCTACGAGCAGTACTTC.

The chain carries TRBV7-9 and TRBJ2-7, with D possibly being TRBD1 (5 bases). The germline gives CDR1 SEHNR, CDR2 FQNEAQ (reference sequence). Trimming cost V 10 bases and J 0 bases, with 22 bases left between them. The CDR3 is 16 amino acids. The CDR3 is CATEAARTLSSYEQYF. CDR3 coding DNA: TGTGCCACCGAAGCCGCCAGGACACTAAGCTCCTACGAGCAGTACTTC.

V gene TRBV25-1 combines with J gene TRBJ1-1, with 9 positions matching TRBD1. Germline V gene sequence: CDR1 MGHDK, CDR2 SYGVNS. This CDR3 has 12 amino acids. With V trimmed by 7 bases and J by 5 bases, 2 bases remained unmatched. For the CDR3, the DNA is TGTGCCAGCAAGGACAGGGGAACTGAAGCTTTCTTT. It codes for CASKDRGTEAFF.

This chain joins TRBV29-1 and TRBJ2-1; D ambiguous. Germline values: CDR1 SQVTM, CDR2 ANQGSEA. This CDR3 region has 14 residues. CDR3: CSGFGLEPYNEQFF. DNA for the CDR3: TGCAGTGGCTTCGGTTTGGAACCCTACAATGAGCAGTTCTTC.

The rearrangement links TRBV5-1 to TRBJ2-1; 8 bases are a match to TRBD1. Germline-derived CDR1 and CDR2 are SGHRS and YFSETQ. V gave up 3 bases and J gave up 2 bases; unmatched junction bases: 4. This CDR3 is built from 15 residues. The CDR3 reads CASSWTGSPYNEQFF. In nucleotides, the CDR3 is TGCGCCAGCAGCTGGACAGGGTCCCCCTACAATGAGCAGTTCTTC. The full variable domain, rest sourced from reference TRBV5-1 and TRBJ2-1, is KAGVTQTPRYLIKTRGQQVTLSCSPISGHRSVSWYQQTPGQGLQFLFEYFSETQRNKGNFPGRFSGRQFSNSRSEMNVSTLELGDSALYLCASSWTGSPYNEQFFGPGTRLTVL.

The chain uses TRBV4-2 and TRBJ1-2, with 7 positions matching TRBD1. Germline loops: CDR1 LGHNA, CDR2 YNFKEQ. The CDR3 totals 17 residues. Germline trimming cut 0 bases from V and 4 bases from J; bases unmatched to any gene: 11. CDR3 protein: CASSQESQGGGGYGYTF. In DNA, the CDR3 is TGTGCCAGCAGCCAAGAGTCCCAGGGGGGAGGAGGCTATGGCTACACCTTC.

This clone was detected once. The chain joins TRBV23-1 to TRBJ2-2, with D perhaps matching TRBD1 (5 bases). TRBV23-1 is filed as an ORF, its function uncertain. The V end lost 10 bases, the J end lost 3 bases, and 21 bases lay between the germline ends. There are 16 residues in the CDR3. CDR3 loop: CATHIPGKDDTGELFF. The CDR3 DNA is TGCGCCACCCACATTCCAGGGAAGGATGACACCGGGGAGCTGTTTTTT.

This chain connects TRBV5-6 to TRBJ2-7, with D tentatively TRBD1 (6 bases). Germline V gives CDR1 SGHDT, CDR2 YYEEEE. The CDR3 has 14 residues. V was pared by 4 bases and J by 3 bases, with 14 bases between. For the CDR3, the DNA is TGTGCCAGCAGCAATGGTGGCAGGGGCTACGAGCAGTACTTC. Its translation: CASSNGGRGYEQYF. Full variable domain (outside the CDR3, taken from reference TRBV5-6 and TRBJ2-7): DAGVTQSPTHLIKTRGQQVTLRCSPKSGHDTVSWYQQALGQGPQFIFQYYEEEERQRGNFPDRFSGHQFPNYSSELNVNALLLGDSALYLCASSNGGRGYEQYFGPGTRLTVT.

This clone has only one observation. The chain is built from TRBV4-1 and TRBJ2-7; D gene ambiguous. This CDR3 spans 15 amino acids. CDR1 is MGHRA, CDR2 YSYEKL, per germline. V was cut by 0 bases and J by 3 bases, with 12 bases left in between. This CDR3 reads CASSQDRSGDYEQYF. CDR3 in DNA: TGCGCCAGCAGCCAAGATAGGAGTGGGGACTACGAGCAGTACTTC.

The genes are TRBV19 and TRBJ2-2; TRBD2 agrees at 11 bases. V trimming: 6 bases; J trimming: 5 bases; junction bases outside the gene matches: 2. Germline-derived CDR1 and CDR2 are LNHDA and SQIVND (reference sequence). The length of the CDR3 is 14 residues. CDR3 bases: TGTGCCAGTAGCTCTAGCGGGGGGACCGGGGAGCTGTTTTTT. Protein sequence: CASSSSGGTGELFF.

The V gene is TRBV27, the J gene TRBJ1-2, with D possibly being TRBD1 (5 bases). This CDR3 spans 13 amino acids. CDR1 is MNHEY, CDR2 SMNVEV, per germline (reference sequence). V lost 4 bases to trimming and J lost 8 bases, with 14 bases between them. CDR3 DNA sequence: TGTGCCAGCAGTTCGCCCGACAGTAACGGCTACACCTTC. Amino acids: CASSSPDSNGYTF.

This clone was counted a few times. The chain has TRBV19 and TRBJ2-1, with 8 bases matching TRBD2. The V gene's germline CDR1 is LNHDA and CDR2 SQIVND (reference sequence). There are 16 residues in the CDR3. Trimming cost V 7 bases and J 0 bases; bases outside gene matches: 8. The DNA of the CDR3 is TGTGCCAGTACCCCACTAGCGGACAGCTCCTACAATGAGCAGTTCTTC. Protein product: CASTPLADSSYNEQFF.

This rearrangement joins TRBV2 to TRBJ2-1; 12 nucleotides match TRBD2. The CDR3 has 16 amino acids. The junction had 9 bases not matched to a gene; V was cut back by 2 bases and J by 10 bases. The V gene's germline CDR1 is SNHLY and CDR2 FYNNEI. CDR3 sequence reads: CASSESASGGAREQFF. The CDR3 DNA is TGTGCCAGCAGTGAATCCGCTAGCGGGGGGGCCCGAGAGCAGTTCTTC.

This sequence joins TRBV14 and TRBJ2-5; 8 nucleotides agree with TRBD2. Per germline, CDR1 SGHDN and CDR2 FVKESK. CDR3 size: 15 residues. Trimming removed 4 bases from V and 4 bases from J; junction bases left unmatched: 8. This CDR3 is CASSRGPGGRETQYF. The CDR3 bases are TGTGCCAGCAGCCGCGGGCCGGGGGGGCGAGAGACCCAGTACTTC.

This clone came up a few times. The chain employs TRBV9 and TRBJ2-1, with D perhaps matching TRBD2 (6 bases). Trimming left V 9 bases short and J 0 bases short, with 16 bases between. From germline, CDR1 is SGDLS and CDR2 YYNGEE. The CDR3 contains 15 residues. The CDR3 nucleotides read TGTGCCACCTCGGACTACTACCCCTCCTACAATGAGCAGTTCTTC. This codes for CATSDYYPSYNEQFF.

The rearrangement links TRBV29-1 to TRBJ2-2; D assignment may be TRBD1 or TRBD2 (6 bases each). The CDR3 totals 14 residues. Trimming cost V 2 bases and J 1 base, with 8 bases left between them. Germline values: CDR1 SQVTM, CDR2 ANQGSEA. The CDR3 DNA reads TGCAGCGTTGAACGGGGGCAGAACACCGGGGAGCTGTTTTTT. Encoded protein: CSVERGQNTGELFF.

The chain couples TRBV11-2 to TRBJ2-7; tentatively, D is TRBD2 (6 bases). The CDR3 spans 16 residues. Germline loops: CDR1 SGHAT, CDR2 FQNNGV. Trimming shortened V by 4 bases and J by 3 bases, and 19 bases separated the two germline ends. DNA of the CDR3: TGTGCCAGCAGCTCCCCCTCCGGGACTGATTTCTACGAGCAGTACTTC. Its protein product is CASSSPSGTDFYEQYF.